The TCR beta chain described here comes from a study of cytomegalovirus exposure and HLA in healthy donors. Findings of the study overall: In vitro experiments confirmed that three CMV-associated chains were specific for CMV antigens. It was fewer than 200 TCR beta chains that were listed as cytomegalovirus-associated.

Comments on this clone: What it binds is not known.

TCRdb keeps only in-frame clones here, not all; method: immunoSEQ multiplex PCR. Here the sample spans about 50,000 clones, 88% being singletons. The study drew the donors from its approximately 110-subject validation cohort, separate from the approximately 700-subject first cohort. CDR3 size: 16 residues. J gave up 0 bases and V 3 bases, and 5 bases lay outside the gene matches. Per germline, CDR1 ENHRY and CDR2 SYGVKD. The sequence derives from a woman aged 25 to 39 in good health and CMV-seronegative. The chain joins TRBV10-3 to TRBJ1-2; 9 bases fit TRBD1. Sequenced: PBMCs. The DNA for the CDR3 is TGTGCCATCAGTGATTTGGGACAGGGATCTAACTATGGCTACACCTTC. Translating gives CAISDLGQGSNYGYTF.